This paragraph reports one T cell receptor (beta chain). These data belong to a study of human T cells and chemical hapten exposure. TCRdb ran MiXCR on the RACE reads and lists one entry per CDR3 protein. The sample lists 85,000 or so distinct CDR3 sequences, under 14% occurring once. The germline gives CDR1 SNHLY, CDR2 FYNNEI. The CDR3 totals 14 residues. Trimming took off 5 bases at V and 7 bases at J, with 15 bases between the two ends. Regarding time point: patch test 2, 6 weeks after DPC sensitization. Treatment meaning: therapeutic diphenylcyclopropenone sensitization with weekly scalp DPC. This chain joins TRBV2 and TRBJ2-1, with D tentatively TRBD2 (5 bases). The sequence was collected from a man aged 18 to 30 with alopecia areata. Some clones in this sample may be carry-over from other donors' samples. The sequencing used whole blood, collected in connection with sensitization to the hapten diphenylcyclopropenone (DPC). The CDR3 sequence is CASSPGGSGNEQFF. DNA of the CDR3: TGTGCCAGCAGTCCTGGAGGTTCGGGTAATGAGCAGTTCTTC.